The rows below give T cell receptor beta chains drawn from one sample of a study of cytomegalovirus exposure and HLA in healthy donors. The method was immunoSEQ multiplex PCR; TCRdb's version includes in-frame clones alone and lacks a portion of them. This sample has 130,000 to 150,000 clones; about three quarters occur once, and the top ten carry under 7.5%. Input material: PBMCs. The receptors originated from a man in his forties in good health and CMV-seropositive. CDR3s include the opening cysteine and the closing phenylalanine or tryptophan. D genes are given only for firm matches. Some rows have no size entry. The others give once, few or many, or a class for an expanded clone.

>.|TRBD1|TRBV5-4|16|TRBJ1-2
CASSLVDRVHYYGYTF
TGTGCCAGCAGCTTGGTCGACAGGGTACACTACTATGGCTACACCTTC
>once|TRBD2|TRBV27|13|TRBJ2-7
CASMPGGSYEQYF
TGTGCCAGCATGCCGGGGGGGTCCTACGAGCAGTACTTC
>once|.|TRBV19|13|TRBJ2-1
CASSFGAYNEQFF
TGTGCCAGTAGTTTCGGGGCCTACAATGAGCAGTTCTTC
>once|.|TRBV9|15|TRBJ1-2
CASSVVWDTNYGYTF
TGTGCCAGCAGCGTAGTTTGGGACACAAACTATGGCTACACCTTC
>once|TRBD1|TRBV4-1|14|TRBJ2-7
CASSLGQGNGEQYF
TGCGCCAGCAGCCTCGGACAGGGGAACGGCGAGCAGTACTTC
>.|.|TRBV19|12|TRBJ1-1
CASKRGIFGAFF
TGTGCCAGTAAGAGGGGGATTTTTGGAGCTTTCTTT
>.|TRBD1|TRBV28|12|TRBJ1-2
CASSRQGYGYTF
TGTGCCAGCAGTCGACAGGGCTATGGCTACACCTTC
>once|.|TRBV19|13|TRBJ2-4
CASSAGLEDIQYF
TGTGCCAGTAGTGCAGGGCTAGAAGACATTCAGTACTTC
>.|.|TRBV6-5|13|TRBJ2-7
CASRRTPTYEQYF
TGTGCCAGCAGAAGGACACCGACCTACGAGCAGTACTTC
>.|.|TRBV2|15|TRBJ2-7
CASSGTGKSSYEQYF
TGTGCCAGCAGTGGCACAGGGAAAAGCTCCTACGAGCAGTACTTC
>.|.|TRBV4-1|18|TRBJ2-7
CASSQDRSAAGAGYEQYF
TGCGCCAGCAGCCAAGATAGGTCGGCTGCAGGGGCCGGCTACGAGCAGTACTTC
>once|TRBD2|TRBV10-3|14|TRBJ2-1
CAILREDLYNEQFF
TGTGCCATCCTACGGGAGGACCTTTACAATGAGCAGTTCTTC
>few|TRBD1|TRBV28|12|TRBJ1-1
CASSLGRGLAFF
TGTGCCAGCAGTTTGGGCAGGGGGTTAGCTTTCTTT
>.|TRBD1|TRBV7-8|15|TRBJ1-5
CASTRGSGGRQPQHF
TGTGCCAGCACCCGGGGGTCAGGGGGGCGTCAGCCCCAGCATTTT
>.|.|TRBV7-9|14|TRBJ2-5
CASSQGWGQETQYF
TGTGCCAGCAGCCAGGGGTGGGGGCAAGAGACCCAGTACTTC
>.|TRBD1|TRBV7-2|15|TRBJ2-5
CASSFDRGSRETQYF
TGTGCCAGCAGCTTCGACAGGGGTTCAAGAGAGACCCAGTACTTC
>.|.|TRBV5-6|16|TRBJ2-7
CASSLVRQAYSYEQYF
TGTGCCAGCAGCTTGGTCCGGCAGGCCTACTCCTACGAGCAGTACTTC
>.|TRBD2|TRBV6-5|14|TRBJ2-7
CASRRLAGDYEQYF
TGTGCCAGCAGGCGACTAGCGGGAGACTACGAGCAGTACTTC
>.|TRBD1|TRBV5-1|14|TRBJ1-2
CASSSSGTGVGYTF
TGCGCCAGCAGCTCGTCCGGGACAGGGGTTGGCTACACCTTC
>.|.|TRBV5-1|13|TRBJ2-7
CASSIAVGYEQYF
TGCGCCAGCAGTATAGCGGTGGGCTACGAGCAGTACTTC
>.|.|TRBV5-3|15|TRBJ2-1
CASSRMGGRLNEQFF
TGTGCCAGTTCGAGAATGGGGGGACGCTTGAATGAGCAGTTCTTC
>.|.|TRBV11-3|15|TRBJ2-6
CASSRTGSGANVLTF
TGTGCCAGCAGCAGAACAGGGAGTGGGGCCAACGTCCTGACTTTC
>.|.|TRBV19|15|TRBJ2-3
CASKPGQLRTDTQYF
TGTGCCAGTAAACCGGGACAACTTCGCACAGATACGCAGTATTTT
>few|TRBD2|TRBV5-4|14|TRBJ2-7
CASQGSGGSYEQYF
TGTGCCAGCCAGGGGAGCGGGGGTTCCTACGAGCAGTACTTC
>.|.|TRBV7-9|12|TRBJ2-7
CASSLGTYEQYF
TGTGCCAGCAGCTTAGGTACCTACGAGCAGTACTTC
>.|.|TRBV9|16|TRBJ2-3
CASSVVGGDSTDTQYF
TGTGCCAGCAGCGTAGTGGGCGGGGACAGCACAGATACGCAGTATTTT
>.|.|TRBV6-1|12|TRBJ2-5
CASNDLEETQYF
TGTGCCAGCAATGACCTCGAAGAGACCCAGTACTTC
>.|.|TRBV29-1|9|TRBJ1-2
CSVIAGYTF
TGCAGCGTCATCGCAGGGTACACCTTC
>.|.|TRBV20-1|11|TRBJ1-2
CSVQTGYGYTF
TGCAGTGTCCAGACAGGCTATGGCTACACCTTC
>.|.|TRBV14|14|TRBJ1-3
CASSQDSSGNTIYF
TGTGCCAGCAGCCAAGACAGCTCTGGAAACACCATATATTTT
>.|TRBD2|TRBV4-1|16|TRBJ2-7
CASSPSTSGVTYEQYF
TGCGCCAGCAGCCCCTCGACTAGCGGGGTAACCTACGAGCAGTACTTC
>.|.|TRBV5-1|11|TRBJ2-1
CASRFDSEQFF
TGCGCCAGCAGGTTCGACAGTGAGCAGTTCTTC
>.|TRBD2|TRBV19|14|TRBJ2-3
CASSTGLAADTQYF
TGTGCCAGTTCAACGGGACTAGCAGCAGATACGCAGTATTTT
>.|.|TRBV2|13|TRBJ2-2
CASSGTRPGELFF
TGTGCCAGCAGTGGGACACGTCCCGGGGAGCTGTTTTTT
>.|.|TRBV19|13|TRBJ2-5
CASSIMFRETQYF
TGTGCCAGTAGTATAATGTTCCGGGAGACCCAGTACTTC
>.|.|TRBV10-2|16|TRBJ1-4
CASSSGHDATNEKLFF
TGCGCCAGCAGTTCCGGACACGACGCAACTAATGAAAAACTGTTTTTT
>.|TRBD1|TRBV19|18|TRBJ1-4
CASSDSGTGGETNEKLFF
TGTGCCAGTTCCGACTCCGGGACAGGGGGCGAGACTAATGAAAAACTGTTTTTT
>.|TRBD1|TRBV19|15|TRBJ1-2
CASSRSGQDVYGYTF
TGTGCCAGTAGCCGTTCGGGACAGGACGTCTATGGCTACACCTTC
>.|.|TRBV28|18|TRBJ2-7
CASSSINGHLGNSYEQYF
TGTGCCAGCAGTTCTATCAACGGACACCTAGGGAACTCCTACGAGCAGTACTTC
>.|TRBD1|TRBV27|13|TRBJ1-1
CASSLQGGSEAFF
TGTGCCAGCAGTTTACAAGGGGGCTCTGAAGCTTTCTTT
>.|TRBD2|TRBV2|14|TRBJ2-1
CASSDSGVYNEQFF
TGTGCCAGCAGTGACAGCGGGGTGTACAATGAGCAGTTCTTC
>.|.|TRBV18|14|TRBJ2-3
CASSRGTTTDTQYF
TGTGCCAGCTCTCGAGGGACAACCACAGATACGCAGTATTTT
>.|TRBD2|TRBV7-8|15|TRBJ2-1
CASSSLAGADNEQFF
TGTGCCAGCAGCTCACTAGCGGGGGCGGACAATGAGCAGTTCTTC
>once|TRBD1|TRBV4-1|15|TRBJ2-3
CASSQGGQGAPTQYF
TGCGCCAGCAGCCAAGGGGGACAGGGGGCGCCCACGCAGTATTTT
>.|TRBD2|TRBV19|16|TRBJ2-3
CASISAGAGSGDTQYF
TGTGCCAGTATATCGGCGGGAGCGGGTTCGGGAGATACGCAGTATTTT
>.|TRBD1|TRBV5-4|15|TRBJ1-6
CASSFRTGPDSPLHF
TGTGCCAGCAGCTTTCGGACAGGTCCGGATTCACCCCTCCACTTT
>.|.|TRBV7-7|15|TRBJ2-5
CASSFRRSSWETQYF
TGTGCTAGCAGCTTCCGCAGGTCCTCCTGGGAGACCCAGTACTTC
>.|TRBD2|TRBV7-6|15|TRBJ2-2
CASSLVTSATGELFF
TGTGCCAGCAGCTTGGTGACTAGCGCCACCGGGGAGCTGTTTTTT
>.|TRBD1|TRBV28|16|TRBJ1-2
CASSFQGTGQVYGYTF
TGTGCCAGCAGTTTCCAGGGGACGGGACAGGTGTATGGCTACACCTTC
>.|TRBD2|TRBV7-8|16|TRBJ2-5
CASSLLYAGGPETQYF
TGTGCCAGCAGCTTACTCTATGCGGGGGGGCCAGAGACCCAGTACTTC
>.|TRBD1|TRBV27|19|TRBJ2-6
CASTGERTGTSSGANVLTF
TGTGCCAGCACCGGCGAACGGACAGGGACTTCCTCTGGGGCCAACGTCCTGACTTTC
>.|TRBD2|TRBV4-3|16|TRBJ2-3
CASSQGSSGGVDTQYF
TGCGCCAGCAGCCAAGGTTCCAGCGGGGGGGTGGATACGCAGTATTTT
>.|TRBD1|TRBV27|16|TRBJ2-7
CASSLHRDRRSYEQYF
TGTGCCAGCAGTTTACACCGGGACAGGAGATCCTACGAGCAGTACTTC